This TCR beta chain was captured in a study of glioma-infiltrating T cells. Study outcomes and limitations: Gliomas, especially low-grade, showed above-expected tissue-blood divergence; non-neoplastic patients showed below.

Trimming at V came to 1 base and at J to 5 bases, leaving 4 bases not matched to a gene. Germline CDR1 SEHNR, CDR2 FQNEAQ (reference sequence). CDR3 length equals 16 residues. The iRepertoire nested amplicon-rescue multiplex PCR amplified TCR alpha and beta CDR3s from RNA. TCRdb processed the multiplex PCR reads anew with MiXCR; each CDR3 protein has one entry. The table shows approximately 130,000 distinct CDR3 sequences, with under 30% occurring only once. Notes on this clonotype: Antigen unknown.

J is TRBJ2-1 and V is TRBV7-9; the match to TRBD2 covers 11 bases. The sequencing sample was made of glioma tissue, nonneoplastic brain tissue, or PBMCs (not recorded which). This clonotype was sampled from a human donor with low-grade glioma or glioblastoma, undergoing nonglioma brain surgery, or in good health (not recorded which). This chain's CDR3 is CASSLVLAGGNNEQFF. In DNA, the CDR3 is TGTGCCAGCAGCTTAGTTCTAGCGGGGGGCAACAATGAGCAGTTCTTC.